The clone carrying this TCR beta chain showed up just a few times. Antigen: not known. This sample was included in a study of CD8+ T cells in alopecia areata. Peripheral blood samples and lesional scalp punch biopsies were obtained from alopecia areata patients. Sorting from PBMCs produced CD4+ and CD8+ T cells. cDNA prepared by RNA extraction and subsequent reverse transcription served as the template for sequencing. Only in-frame clones appear in the TCRdb table, and some are missing; sequencing was by immunoSEQ multiplex PCR. The table includes 120,000 or so clones, around 45% detected once. Points from the study as a whole: Scalp sample data also include resident alphabeta T cells from normal skin.

The CDR3 covers 17 residues. The germline gives CDR1 SGHDT, CDR2 YYEEEE. J gave up 7 bases and V 4 bases, and 14 bases lay outside the gene matches. What was sequenced was NKG2D-low CD8+ T cells sorted from blood. The TCR sequence derives from a human donor with alopecia areata. The genes are TRBV5-6 and TRBJ2-1, with 10 bases fitting TRBD2. The CDR3 loop reads CASSVRRPGLAINEQFF. The DNA of the CDR3 is TGTGCCAGCAGCGTACGTAGACCGGGACTAGCGATTAATGAGCAGTTCTTC.